This passage covers 7 T cell receptor beta chains from one sample sequenced in a study of blood T cell repertoires in COVID-19. Clones were read by immunoSEQ multiplex PCR, and TCRdb kept only the in-frame ones, dropping some. The repertoire includes more than 60,000 clones, roughly 70% of them detected once, and 2.5% to 3% sits in the top ten. Sample: peripheral blood. These receptors originate from a human donor with acute or convalescent COVID-19. The donor label of this sample is uncertain.

The V call is TRBV6-2 or TRBV6-3, the J call TRBJ1-5; no clear D gene. The germline V gene has CDR1 MNHEY and CDR2 SVGEGT. The length of the CDR3 is 16 residues. V dropped 2 bases and J dropped 3 bases, with 14 bases sitting between them. The CDR3 sequence is CASSYRQAGPNQPQHF. The CDR3 nucleotides are TGTGCCAGCAGTTACCGTCAAGCAGGCCCCAATCAGCCCCAGCATTTT.

The V and J genes are TRBV7-2 and TRBJ2-5; 7 bases match TRBD2. The CDR3 has 15 residues. In germline, CDR1 is SGHTA, CDR2 FQGNSA. V lost 2 bases and J lost 2; bases outside the gene matches: 5. The DNA of the CDR3 is TGTGCCAGCAGCTTACGGCGGGAGAAACAAGAGACCCAGTACTTC. As protein: CASSLRREKQETQYF.

The DNA for the CDR3 is TGTGCCAGCAGCCTCACCGGGACAGGGGGTCGGCAGCCCCAGCATTTT. The encoded protein is CASSLTGTGGRQPQHF. The rearrangement joins TRBV6-6 to TRBJ1-5; 11 bases are shared with TRBD1. J was trimmed by 7 bases and V by 6 bases; bases with no gene match: 11. The CDR3 contains 16 residues. The germline V gene encodes CDR1 MNHNY and CDR2 SVGAGI (reference sequence).

The chain uses TRBV5-5 and TRBJ2-7; 14 nucleotides match TRBD2. After removal of 2 bases from V and 5 bases from J, the junction contained 3 bases not matched to a gene. The CDR3 totals 15 residues. Germline V CDR1 and CDR2: SGHKS, YYEKEE (reference sequence). The CDR3 protein is CASSLEGLAGDEQYF. CDR3 sequence (DNA): TGTGCCAGCAGCTTAGAGGGACTAGCGGGAGACGAGCAGTACTTC.

The V call is TRBV7-2, the J call TRBJ2-7, with 7 bases matching TRBD1. J gave up 4 bases and V 5 bases, and 5 bases lay outside the gene matches. This CDR3 spans 13 amino acids. Germline assignment: CDR1 SGHTA and CDR2 FQGNSA. This CDR3 reads CASSPRQGYEQYF. The CDR3 nucleotides are TGTGCCAGCAGCCCCCGACAGGGATACGAGCAGTACTTC.

This chain links TRBV5-1 with TRBJ2-2; D perhaps matches TRBD1 (6 bases). CDR1 and CDR2 from the germline V gene are SGHRS and YFSETQ. The V gene lost 1 base and the J gene lost 0 bases, with 7 bases spanning the gap. The CDR3 is 15 residues long. For the CDR3, the DNA is TGCGCCAGCAGCTTGACAGGGTCGAACACCGGGGAGCTGTTTTTT. This codes for CASSLTGSNTGELFF.

The chain joins TRBV7-9 to TRBJ1-1; D possibly corresponds to TRBD1 (5 bases). Germline V CDR1 and CDR2: SEHNR, FQNEAQ (reference sequence). This CDR3 region has 14 residues. The V and J ends lost 5 bases and 4 bases respectively, with 14 bases between them. This CDR3 reads CASSVQVSSTEAFF. DNA for the CDR3: TGTGCCAGCAGCGTACAGGTTTCGAGCACTGAAGCTTTCTTT.